The rows below give T cell receptor beta chains drawn from one sample of a study of blood T cells in healthy people across ages. TCRdb re-analysed the 5' RACE reads in MiXCR, keeping a single row per CDR3 protein. The table includes some 1,000,000 distinct CDR3 sequences, 25% detected once. These data were also filed under a second study, of T cells of mothers and their children.

The source material was blood. The source is a girl aged 2 to 10 in good health. Both conserved end residues are part of each CDR3. D genes are given only for firm matches. Not all rows give a size; the values are once, few, many and, for expanded clones, a class.

J | length | D | V | size | CDR3 | DNA
TRBJ2-3 | 16 | TRBD2 | TRBV7-9 | few | CASSPWGLAGADTQYF | TGTGCCAGCAGCCCTTGGGGACTAGCGGGAGCAGATACGCAGTATTTT
TRBJ2-7 | 16 | TRBD2 | TRBV4-1 | . | CASSHPRTSEFYEQYF | TGCGCCAGCAGCCACCCGAGGACTAGCGAGTTCTACGAGCAGTACTTC
TRBJ2-7 | 15 | . | TRBV7-2 | . | CASSSRNGPFYEQYF | TGTGCCAGCAGCTCCCGAAACGGACCTTTCTACGAGCAGTACTTC
TRBJ1-2 | 13 | TRBD1 | TRBV5-1 | . | CASSSGTGGAGTF | TGCGCCAGCAGCTCCGGGACAGGGGGCGCCGGCACCTTC
TRBJ1-2 | 13 | . | TRBV29-1 | . | CSEQGYEGYGYTF | TGCAGCGAGCAGGGGTATGAGGGCTATGGCTACACCTTC
TRBJ2-3 | 14 | . | TRBV12-3/TRBV12-4 | . | CASSFSERADTEYF | TGTGCCAGCAGTTTTTCGGAGAGGGCGGATACGGAGTATTTT
TRBJ2-5 | 14 | . | TRBV4-1 | . | CASSQLVDQETQYF | TGCGCCAGCAGCCAACTTGTGGATCAAGAGACCCAGTACTTC
TRBJ1-4 | 14 | . | TRBV11-2 | . | CASSLWANNEKLFF | TGTGCCAGCAGCTTATGGGCTAATAATGAAAAACTGTTTTTT
TRBJ1-2 | 16 | TRBD1 | TRBV28 | . | CASIGPSGTAPSGYTF | TGTGCCAGCATCGGACCATCCGGGACAGCCCCCTCAGGCTACACCTTC
TRBJ2-3 | 13 | . | TRBV20-1 | . | CSADDRDTDTQYF | TGCAGTGCAGATGACAGAGACACAGATACGCAGTATTTT
TRBJ2-1 | 20 | TRBD2 | TRBV20-1 | . | CSARDYRAGGLKSSYNEQFF | TGCAGTGCTAGAGATTATAGGGCGGGGGGGCTCAAGAGCTCCTACAATGAGCAGTTCTTC